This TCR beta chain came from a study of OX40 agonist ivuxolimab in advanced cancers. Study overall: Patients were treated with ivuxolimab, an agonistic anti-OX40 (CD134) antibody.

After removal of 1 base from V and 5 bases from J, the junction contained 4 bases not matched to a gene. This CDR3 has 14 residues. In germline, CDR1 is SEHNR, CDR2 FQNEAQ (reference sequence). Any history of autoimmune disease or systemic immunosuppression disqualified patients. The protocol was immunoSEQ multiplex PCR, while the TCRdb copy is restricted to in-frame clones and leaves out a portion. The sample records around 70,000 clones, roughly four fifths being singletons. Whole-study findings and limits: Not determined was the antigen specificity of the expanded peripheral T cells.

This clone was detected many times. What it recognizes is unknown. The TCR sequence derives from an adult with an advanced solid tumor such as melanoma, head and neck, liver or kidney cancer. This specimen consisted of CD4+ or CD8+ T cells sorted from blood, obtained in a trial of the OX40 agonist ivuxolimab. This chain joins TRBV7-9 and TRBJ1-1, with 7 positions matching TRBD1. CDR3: CASSLVQGVTEAFF. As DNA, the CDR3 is TGTGCCAGCAGCTTAGTGCAGGGGGTAACTGAAGCTTTCTTT.